The entry that follows covers one T cell receptor (beta chain) sequence. Authors' processing steps: Quantification of nucleated cells was approximated via reference gene primer amplification. The repertoire was sequenced with immunoSEQ multiplex PCR; TCRdb's copy has only in-frame clones and lacks some. V and J calls and clone size are copied from that table; D and trimming were computed from the DNA. The data contain some 150,000 clones, more than 75% of them singletons. The data originate from a study of blood T cell repertoires in COVID-19. At the level of the study: Samples of COVID-19 (acute and convalescent) were obtained from the United States, Italy and Spain. In each case, the material was cDNA or gDNA derived from T cells, B-cell-depleted T cells, or PBMCs.

Sequencing was carried out using peripheral blood. This receptor was obtained from a woman aged 50 to 65 with active or convalescent COVID-19.

As DNA, the CDR3 is TGTGCCAGCAGCGATCGACAGGGGAACACCGGGGAGCTGTTTTTT. Amino acids: CASSDRQGNTGELFF. This chain links TRBV7-9 with TRBJ2-2; 7 nucleotides line up with TRBD1. The V and J ends lost 5 bases and 1 base, in that order; junction bases with no gene match: 4. CDR1 is SEHNR and CDR2 is FQNEAQ in the germline V gene (reference sequence). The CDR3 covers 15 residues.